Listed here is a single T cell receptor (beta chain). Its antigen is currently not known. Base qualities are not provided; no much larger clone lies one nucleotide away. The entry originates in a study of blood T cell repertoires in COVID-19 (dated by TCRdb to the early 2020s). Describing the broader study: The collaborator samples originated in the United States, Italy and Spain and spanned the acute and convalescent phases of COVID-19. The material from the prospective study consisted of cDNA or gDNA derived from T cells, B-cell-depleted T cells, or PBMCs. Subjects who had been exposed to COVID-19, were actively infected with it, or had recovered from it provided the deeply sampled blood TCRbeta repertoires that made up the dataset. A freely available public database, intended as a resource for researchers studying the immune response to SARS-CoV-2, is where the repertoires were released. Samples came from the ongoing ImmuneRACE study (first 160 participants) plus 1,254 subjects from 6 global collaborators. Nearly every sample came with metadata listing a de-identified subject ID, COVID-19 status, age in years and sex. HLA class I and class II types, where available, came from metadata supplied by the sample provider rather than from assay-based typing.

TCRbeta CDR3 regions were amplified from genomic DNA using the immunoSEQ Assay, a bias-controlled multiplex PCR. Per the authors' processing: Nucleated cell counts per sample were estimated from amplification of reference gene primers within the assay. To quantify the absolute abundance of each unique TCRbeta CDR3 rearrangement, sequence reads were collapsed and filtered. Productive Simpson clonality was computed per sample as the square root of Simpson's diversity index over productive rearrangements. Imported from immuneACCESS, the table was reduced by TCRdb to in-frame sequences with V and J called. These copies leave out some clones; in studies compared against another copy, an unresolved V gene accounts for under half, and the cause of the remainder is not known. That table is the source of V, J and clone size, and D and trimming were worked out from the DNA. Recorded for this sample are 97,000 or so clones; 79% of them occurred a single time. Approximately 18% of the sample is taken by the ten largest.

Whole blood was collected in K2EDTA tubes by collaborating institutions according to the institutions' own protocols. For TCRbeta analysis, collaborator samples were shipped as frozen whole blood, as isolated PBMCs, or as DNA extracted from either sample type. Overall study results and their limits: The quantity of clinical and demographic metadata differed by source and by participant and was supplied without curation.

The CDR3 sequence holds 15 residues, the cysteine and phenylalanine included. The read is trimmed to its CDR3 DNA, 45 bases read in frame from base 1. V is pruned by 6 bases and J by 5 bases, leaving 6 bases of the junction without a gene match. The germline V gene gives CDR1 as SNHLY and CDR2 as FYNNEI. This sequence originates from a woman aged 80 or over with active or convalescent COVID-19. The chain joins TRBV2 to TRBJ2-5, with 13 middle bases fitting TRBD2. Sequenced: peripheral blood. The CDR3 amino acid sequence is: CASSWTSGSGETQYF. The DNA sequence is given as TGTGCCAGCAGCTGGACTAGCGGGAGCGGGGAGACCCAGTACTTC.